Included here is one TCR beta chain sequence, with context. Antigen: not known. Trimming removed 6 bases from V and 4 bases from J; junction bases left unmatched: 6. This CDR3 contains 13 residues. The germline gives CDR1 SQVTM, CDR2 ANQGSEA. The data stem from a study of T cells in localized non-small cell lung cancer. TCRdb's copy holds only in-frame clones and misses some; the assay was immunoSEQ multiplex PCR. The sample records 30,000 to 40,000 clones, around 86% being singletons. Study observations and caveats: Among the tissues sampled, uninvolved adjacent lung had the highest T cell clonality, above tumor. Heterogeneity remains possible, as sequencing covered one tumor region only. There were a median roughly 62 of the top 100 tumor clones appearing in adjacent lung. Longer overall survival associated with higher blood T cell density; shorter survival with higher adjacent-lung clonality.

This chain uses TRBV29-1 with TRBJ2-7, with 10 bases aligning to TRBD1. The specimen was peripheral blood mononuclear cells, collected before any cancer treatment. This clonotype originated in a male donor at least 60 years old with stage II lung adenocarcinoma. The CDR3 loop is CSVGGTGVYEQYF. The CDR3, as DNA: TGCAGCGTAGGGGGGACAGGGGTGTACGAGCAGTACTTC.